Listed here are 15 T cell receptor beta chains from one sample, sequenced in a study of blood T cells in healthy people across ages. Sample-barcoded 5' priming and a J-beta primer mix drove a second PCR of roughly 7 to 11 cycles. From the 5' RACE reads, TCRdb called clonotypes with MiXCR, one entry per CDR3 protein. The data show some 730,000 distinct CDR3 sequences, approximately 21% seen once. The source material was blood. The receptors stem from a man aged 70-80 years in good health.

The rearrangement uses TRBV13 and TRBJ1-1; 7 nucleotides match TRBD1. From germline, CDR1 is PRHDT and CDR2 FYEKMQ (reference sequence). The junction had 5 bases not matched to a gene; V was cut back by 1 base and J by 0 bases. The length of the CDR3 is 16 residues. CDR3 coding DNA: TGTGCCAGCAGCTTAGTGTCAGGGGGTATGAACACTGAAGCTTTCTTT. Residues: CASSLVSGGMNTEAFF.

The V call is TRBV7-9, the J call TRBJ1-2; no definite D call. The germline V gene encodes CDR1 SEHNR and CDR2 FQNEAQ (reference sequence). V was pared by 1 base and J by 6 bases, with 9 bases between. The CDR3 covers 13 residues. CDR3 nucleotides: TGTGCCAGCAGCTTAGTTCAGTGGGATGGCTACACCTTC. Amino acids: CASSLVQWDGYTF.

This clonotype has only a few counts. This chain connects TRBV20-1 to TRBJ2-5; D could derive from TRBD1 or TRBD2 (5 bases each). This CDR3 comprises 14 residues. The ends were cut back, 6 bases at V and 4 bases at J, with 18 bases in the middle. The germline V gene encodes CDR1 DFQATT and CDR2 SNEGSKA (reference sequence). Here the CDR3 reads CSAGSGQVLETQYF. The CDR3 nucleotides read TGCAGTGCCGGATCGGGGCAGGTACTAGAGACCCAGTACTTC.

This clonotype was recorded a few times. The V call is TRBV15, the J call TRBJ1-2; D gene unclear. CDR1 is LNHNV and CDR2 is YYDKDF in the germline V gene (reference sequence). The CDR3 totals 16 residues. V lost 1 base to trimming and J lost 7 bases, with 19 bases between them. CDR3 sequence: CATSRAEAASWVGYTF. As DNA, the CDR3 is TGTGCCACCAGCAGAGCCGAGGCGGCTTCTTGGGTTGGCTACACCTTC.

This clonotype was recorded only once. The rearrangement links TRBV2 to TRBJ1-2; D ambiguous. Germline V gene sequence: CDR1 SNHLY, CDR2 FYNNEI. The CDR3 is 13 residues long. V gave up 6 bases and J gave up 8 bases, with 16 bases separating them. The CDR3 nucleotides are TGTGCCAGCAGCCAGATTAACCGGCGCGGCTACACCTTC. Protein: CASSQINRRGYTF.

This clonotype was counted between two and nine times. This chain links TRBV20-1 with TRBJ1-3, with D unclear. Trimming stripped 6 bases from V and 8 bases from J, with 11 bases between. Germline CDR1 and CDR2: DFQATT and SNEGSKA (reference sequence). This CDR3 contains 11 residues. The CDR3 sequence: CSAEGLHTIYF. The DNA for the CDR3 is TGCAGTGCGGAAGGGTTGCACACCATATATTTT.

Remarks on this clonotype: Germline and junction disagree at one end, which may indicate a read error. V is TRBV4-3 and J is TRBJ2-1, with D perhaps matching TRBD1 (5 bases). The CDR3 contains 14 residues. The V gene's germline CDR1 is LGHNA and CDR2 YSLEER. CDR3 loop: CANSQGDSYNEQFF. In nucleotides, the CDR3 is TGCGCCAACAGCCAAGGGGACTCCTACAATGAGCAGTTCTTC.

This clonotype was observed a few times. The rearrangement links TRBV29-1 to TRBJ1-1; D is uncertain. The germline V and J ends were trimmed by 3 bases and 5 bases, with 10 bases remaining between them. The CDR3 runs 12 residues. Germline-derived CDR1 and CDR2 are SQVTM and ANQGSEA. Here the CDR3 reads CSVDLGRTEAFF. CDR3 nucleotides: TGCAGCGTTGATCTGGGGAGGACTGAAGCTTTCTTT.

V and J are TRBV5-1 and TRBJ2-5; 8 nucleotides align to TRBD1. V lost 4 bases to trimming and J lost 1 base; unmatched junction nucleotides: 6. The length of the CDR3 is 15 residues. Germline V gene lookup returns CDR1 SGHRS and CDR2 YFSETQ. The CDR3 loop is CASSKGQGPQETQYF. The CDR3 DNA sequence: TGCGCCAGCAGCAAAGGACAGGGACCCCAAGAGACCCAGTACTTC.

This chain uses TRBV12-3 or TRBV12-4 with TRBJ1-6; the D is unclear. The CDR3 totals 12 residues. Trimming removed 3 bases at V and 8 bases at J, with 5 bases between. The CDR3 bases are TGTGCCAGCAGTTTTGATGATTCACCCCTCCACTTT. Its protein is CASSFDDSPLHF.

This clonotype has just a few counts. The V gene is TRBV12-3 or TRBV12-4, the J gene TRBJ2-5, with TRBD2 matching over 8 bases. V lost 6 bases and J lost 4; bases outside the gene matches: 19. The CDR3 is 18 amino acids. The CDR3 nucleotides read TGTGCCAGCAGGCCATCTCTGGGATCGGGGGGGGGCTCAGAGACCCAGTACTTC. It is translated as CASRPSLGSGGGSETQYF.

The CDR3 here is CASSERQDGTTNEKLFF. The CDR3 coding sequence is TGTGCCAGCAGTGAAAGGCAGGACGGAACAACTAATGAAAAACTGTTTTTT. The J gene is TRBJ1-4, the V gene TRBV25-1; D call uncertain. Per the germline V gene, CDR1 is MGHDK and CDR2 is SYGVNS. V was clipped by 2 bases and J by 0 bases, with 13 bases between them. The length of the CDR3 is 17 residues.

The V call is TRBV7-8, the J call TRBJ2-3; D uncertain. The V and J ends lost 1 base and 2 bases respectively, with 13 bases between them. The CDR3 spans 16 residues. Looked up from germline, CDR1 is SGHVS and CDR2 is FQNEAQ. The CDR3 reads CASSLVFGGPTDTQYF. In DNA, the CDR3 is TGTGCCAGCAGCTTAGTGTTTGGCGGACCCACAGATACGCAGTATTTT.

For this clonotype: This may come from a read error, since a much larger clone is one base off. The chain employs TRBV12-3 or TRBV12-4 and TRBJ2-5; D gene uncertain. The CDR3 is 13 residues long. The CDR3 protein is CASSFQGQETQHF. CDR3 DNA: TGTGCCAGCAGTTTCCAAGGGCAAGAGACCCAGCACTTC.

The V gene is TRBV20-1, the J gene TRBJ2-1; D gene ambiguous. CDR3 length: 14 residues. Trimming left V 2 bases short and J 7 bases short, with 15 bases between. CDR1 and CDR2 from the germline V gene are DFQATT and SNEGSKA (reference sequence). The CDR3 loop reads CSARSRTILNEQFF. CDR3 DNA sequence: TGCAGTGCTAGATCCCGGACCATTTTAAATGAGCAGTTCTTC.